This T cell receptor beta chain was captured by sequencing in a study of blood T cell repertoires in COVID-19. Study-wide context: Sites across the United States, Italy and Spain contributed samples from acute and convalescent COVID-19. PBMCs, B-cell-depleted T cells, or T cells provided the cDNA or gDNA that made up the material.

CDR1 and CDR2 from the germline V gene are KGHDR and SFDVKD. The length of the CDR3 is 14 residues. The germline V and J ends were trimmed by 1 base and 4 bases, with 7 bases remaining between them. Original processing notes: Nucleated cell counts were estimated from reference gene primer amplification. Repertoires were generated with immunoSEQ multiplex PCR, while TCRdb's copy carries only in-frame clones and drops some. V and J calls and clone size are given by that table; D and trimming were obtained from the DNA. Counted here are about 64,000 clones, about 70% occurring once; the ten biggest clones make up approximately 5%.

Specimen: peripheral blood. The sequence came from a human donor in a cohort sampled during active COVID-19. This chain connects TRBV24-1 to TRBJ2-1; weak D call: TRBD2 (6 bases). In nucleotides, the CDR3 is TGTGCCACCAGTGATTTTGGAGGGTACAATGAGCAGTTCTTC. Protein: CATSDFGGYNEQFF.